The next 20 T cell receptor delta chains were all read from a single sample in a study of Vγ9Vδ2 T cells in congenital toxoplasmosis. TRGC- and TRDC-specific primers primed one-tube template-switch reverse transcription to make cDNA. The TRGC primer was designed to target TRGC1 and TRGC2 alike. TCRdb called clones anew from the reads with CATT. The sample includes over 550 delta-chain clones, about 50% of them seen just once. Sequenced material: gamma-delta T cells from blood. Source of these receptors: a child under 10 years old born to a mother with Toxoplasma gondii infection during pregnancy, either congenitally infected or uninfected (not recorded which).

Details on this clone: For this DNA, TCRdb reports the protein of a much larger clone, which diverges at residue 5, most likely from a read error; the protein presented here is translated directly from the DNA. The rearrangement links TRDV2 to TRDJ1, with 9 bases identical to TRDD3. The J gene, absent from TCRdb, was called here by matching the DNA to germline. Trimming cost V 2 bases and J 2 bases; bases outside gene matches: 8. CDR3 length: 16 amino acids. Germline V gene lookup returns CDR1 GEAIGNYY and CDR2 EKD. CDR3 coding DNA: TGTGCCTGTGACATACTGGGGGACACGCGAACCGATAAACTCATCTTT. Amino acids: CACDILGDTRTDKLIF.

Turning to this clone: A far bigger clonotype differs at one base, so this is likely a read error. The rearrangement links TRAV38-2/DV8 to TRDJ1, with 12 positions matching TRDD3. The J gene was missing in TCRdb and was found by matching the end of the DNA to germline. The CDR3 runs 22 residues. Trimming took 0 bases from V and 3 from J; bases not matched to a gene: 21. Germline V CDR1 and CDR2: TSESDYY, QEAYKQQN. The CDR3 DNA follows: TGTGCTTATAGGAGCGCGAGGCCCACCCCTACTGGGGGATACCCTTACGCCGATAAACTCATCTTT. This encodes CAYRSARPTPTGGYPYADKLIF.

With regard to this clone: Translating this DNA gives a protein that differs at residue 12 from the TCRdb one, which belongs to a much larger clone; a read error is likely, and the protein shown is this translation. The V gene was identified as TRDV2, while no J gene was called; TRDD3, as called in the table, went unchecked against the DNA. The CDR3 has 14 amino acids. CDR1 is GEAIGNYY, CDR2 EKD, per germline. This chain's CDR3 is CACDVLGDTAQIFF. Here the CDR3 DNA reads TGTGCCTGTGACGTACTGGGGGATACAGCACAAATCTTCTTT.

Details on this clone: TCRdb assigns this DNA the protein of a much larger clone, which departs from its translation at residues 5 and 8; this likely reflects a read error, and the protein shown comes from translating the DNA. V gene TRDV2 combines with J gene TRDJ3, with a possible D match to TRDD3 (6 bases). Because TCRdb records no J gene, it was assigned here through a match of the DNA to germline. The CDR3 sequence is 16 residues long. The ends were cut back, 3 bases at V and 2 bases at J, with 10 bases in the middle. Per the germline V gene, CDR1 is GEAIGNYY and CDR2 is EKD. CDR3 region: CACDGGSAWDTRQMFF. Written as DNA, the CDR3 is TGTGCCTGTGACGGGGGGAGCGCCTGGGACACCCGACAGATGTTTTTC.

Within the sample, this clone is large. The rearrangement uses TRDV1 and TRDJ1; TRDD3 agrees at 13 bases. Germline V gene data show CDR1 as TSWWSYY and CDR2 as QGS. Losses at the gene ends were 1 base for V and 3 bases for J; bases not matched to a gene: 23. The CDR3 totals 23 residues. The CDR3 is CALGERRLLGTGGYDRFSDKLIF. CDR3 DNA: TGTGCTCTTGGGGAACGTCGCCTTTTGGGTACTGGGGGATACGATCGGTTCTCCGATAAACTCATCTTT.

Concerning this clone: It is unclear where the CDR3 begins or ends on the DNA, so no DNA is shown, and the CDR3 is as TCRdb lists it. No J gene was assigned, while the V gene was called as TRAV29/DV5; TRDD3 is the table's D call, not checked against the DNA. The length of the CDR3 is 23 amino acids, counting both ends. CDR1 NSMFDY and CDR2 ISSIKDK come from the germline V gene. CDR3 in amino acids: CSVLLCSNHLPSALGDTGDKLIF.

Of note for this clone: The protein TCRdb lists belongs to a much larger clone and differs from this DNA's translation at residue 11, which points to a read error; the protein shown is made from the DNA. The chain recombines TRDV2 with TRDJ3, with 7 bases identical to TRDD3. The J gene, left out of TCRdb, was set here by checking the DNA against germline. The CDR3 loop spans 16 amino acids. Germline CDR1 reads GEAIGNYY; CDR2 reads EKD. The CDR3 is CACDWGSSWDNRQMFF. DNA for the CDR3: TGTGCCTGTGACTGGGGGAGCTCCTGGGACAACCGACAGATGTTTTTC.

This clone turned up a few times. It may be a read error: a sequence one base away is much more abundant. This specimen includes other DNA sequences encoding the same CDR3. This chain joins TRDV1 and TRDJ1, with 8 bases aligning to TRDD3. This CDR3 is 19 amino acids long. Germline V gene sequence: CDR1 TSWWSYY, CDR2 QGS. The CDR3 loop is CALGAHRACFWGSTDKLIF. In DNA, the CDR3 is TGTGCTCTGGGGGCCCATCGGGCCTGCTTCTGGGGGAGCACCGATAAACTCATCTTT.

In regard to this clone: TCRdb assigns this DNA the protein of a much larger clone, which departs from its translation at residue 9; this likely reflects a read error, and the protein shown comes from translating the DNA. This chain links TRDV1 with TRDJ1; maybe TRDD2 (6 bases). TCRdb is silent on the J gene; assignment here came from matching the DNA to germline. The CDR3 extends over 14 amino acids. Germline CDR1 TSWWSYY, CDR2 QGS. Trimming pared 5 bases from V and 4 bases from J, leaving 14 bases between. CDR3 region: CALGIPIPDDKLIF. In nucleotides, the CDR3 is TGTGCTCTTGGGATTCCTATCCCCGACGATAAACTCATCTTT.

This clone appeared a few times. A far more abundant clone sits one base away, making this likely a read error. J is TRDJ2 and V is TRDV2; 12 nucleotides match TRDD3. Here the J gene was assigned by germline matching of the DNA, as TCRdb has none. The germline V gene has CDR1 GEAIGNYY and CDR2 EKD. The CDR3 contains 19 residues. V was pared by 0 bases and J by 4 bases, with 11 bases of the junction left unmatched. CDR3 DNA: TGTGCCTGTGACACCTTACTGGGGGATACAAGAACTTGGACAGCACAACTCTTCTTT. This translates into CACDTLLGDTRTWTAQLFF.

Note on this clone: A far more abundant clone sits one base away, making this likely a read error. The V and J genes are TRDV1 and TRDJ1; 8 nucleotides match TRDD3. TCRdb supplies no J gene; here it was assigned by aligning the nucleotide sequence to germline. Germline V lookup: CDR1 TSWWSYY, CDR2 QGS. Losses at the gene ends were 8 bases for V and 3 bases for J; bases not matched to a gene: 35. This CDR3 contains 23 residues. In nucleotides, the CDR3 is TGTGCTCTTCCTTCCGATCTTTCCTCAGAGGGAACCTGGGGGACCCGATTCCCCGATAAACTCATCTTT. Its translation: CALPSDLSSEGTWGTRFPDKLIF.

This clone appeared a few times. This sequence is one base from a far larger clone and is likely a read error. This sample also contains other DNA sequences that code for the same CDR3. The chain employs TRDV2 and TRDJ3; 7 bases map to TRDD3. Looked up from germline, CDR1 is GEAIGNYY and CDR2 is EKD. Trimming cost V 1 base and J 4 bases; bases outside gene matches: 15. The CDR3 length is 20 residues. CDR3: CACDTASWGASSWDTRQMFF. CDR3 DNA sequence: TGTGCCTGTGACACGGCCTCCTGGGGGGCAAGCTCATGGGACACCCGACAGATGTTTTTC.

Only a few counts were recorded for this clone. The rearrangement uses TRDV2 and TRDJ1, with 10 bases that match TRDD3. The J gene, missing from TCRdb, was assigned here through DNA to germline matching. The CDR3 has 15 amino acids. Germline V gene lookup returns CDR1 GEAIGNYY and CDR2 EKD. The V gene end was trimmed by 3 bases and the J gene end by 2 bases; junction bases not matched to a gene: 5. CDR3 sequence reads: CACDSVLGDTDKLIF. The CDR3 DNA reads as TGTGCCTGTGACTCCGTACTGGGGGATACCGATAAACTCATCTTT.

With regard to this clone: Given a far larger clone just one base away, this is likely a sequencing read error. J is TRDJ1 and V is TRDV1; D could derive from TRDD2 or TRDD3 (6 bases each). The J gene was not available in TCRdb and was assigned here by matching the DNA to germline segments. With 1 base removed from V and 1 base from J, the gap between germline ends came to 34 bases. In germline, CDR1 is TSWWSYY, CDR2 QGS. This CDR3 region has 23 residues. CDR3 nucleotide sequence: TGTGCTCTTGGGGAACATTGCCCCTTCCACCTTATCCCTGGGGCCCCCTCCACCGATAAACTCATCTTT. Protein product: CALGEHCPFHLIPGAPSTDKLIF.

The table lists this clone with a few counts. A far larger clone differs by one base, so this is likely a read error. The chain employs TRDV2 and TRDJ3, with 8 bases identical to TRDD3. The J gene was missing in TCRdb and was found by matching the end of the DNA to germline. The germline gives CDR1 GEAIGNYY, CDR2 EKD. The CDR3 totals 19 residues. CDR3 in DNA: TGTGCCTGTGACACCGTGGGATACGGGAGCTCCTTGGACACCCGACAGATGTTTTTC. This codes for CACDTVGYGSSLDTRQMFF.

This clone is large in the sample. The chain recombines TRDV2 with TRDJ3; TRDD3 agrees at 8 bases. The CDR3 totals 19 residues. The V gene's germline CDR1 is GEAIGNYY and CDR2 EKD. With 1 base clipped from V and 0 bases from J, the junction kept 7 bases outside the gene matches. In DNA form, the CDR3 reads TGTGCCTGTGACACAGTGACTGGGGGCCGCTCCTGGGACACCCGACAGATGTTTTTC. Its translation: CACDTVTGGRSWDTRQMFF.

On this clone itself: A much larger clone differs by one base, so this may be a read error. The chain has TRAV29/DV5 and TRDJ1; 13 bases agree with TRDD3. Germline matching of the DNA provided the J gene here, since TCRdb leaves it blank. Germline CDR1 and CDR2: NSMFDY and ISSIKDK. The CDR3 loop spans 24 amino acids. DNA of the CDR3: TGTGCAGCCGCCCGTCCTACGGGGCCGGTACTGGGGGATACGTCCCAAATTTACACCAATAAACTCATCTTT. Protein: CAAARPTGPVLGDTSQIYTNKLIF.

This clone is labeled hyperexpanded. J is TRDJ1 and V is TRDV1, with D hard to call. Germline CDR1 is TSWWSYY and CDR2 is QGS. The CDR3 contains 14 residues. Trimming took off 1 base at V and 0 bases at J, with 6 bases between the two ends. The CDR3 reads CALGEPIYTDKLIF. CDR3 bases: TGTGCTCTTGGGGAACCAATCTACACCGATAAACTCATCTTT.

This chain links TRDV1 with TRDJ1; TRDD3 aligns across 8 bases. TCRdb is silent on the J gene; assignment here came from matching the DNA to germline. J lost 1 base, V lost 3 bases, and 28 bases had no gene match. Per the germline V gene, CDR1 is TSWWSYY and CDR2 is QGS. The CDR3 extends over 23 amino acids. The CDR3 sequence is CALGDSPTLMGEGYWGFTDKLIF. CDR3 in DNA: TGTGCTCTTGGGGACTCTCCTACGTTGATGGGTGAGGGTTACTGGGGGTTCACCGATAAACTCATCTTT.

As for this clone: One base separates it from a far larger clone, so it is likely a read error. No DNA is shown, since the ends of the CDR3 on it are uncertain; the CDR3 is the one TCRdb lists. The same CDR3 is also encoded by other DNA sequences in this sample. There is no J gene call, but TRDV1 is given as the V gene; TRDD3, the table's D call, lacks a check against the DNA. Germline CDR1 is TSWWSYY and CDR2 is QGS. The CDR3 extends over 29 residues, inclusive of both ends. CDR3 residues: CALGELPSESIPTSFGLGAYHLYTDKLIF.